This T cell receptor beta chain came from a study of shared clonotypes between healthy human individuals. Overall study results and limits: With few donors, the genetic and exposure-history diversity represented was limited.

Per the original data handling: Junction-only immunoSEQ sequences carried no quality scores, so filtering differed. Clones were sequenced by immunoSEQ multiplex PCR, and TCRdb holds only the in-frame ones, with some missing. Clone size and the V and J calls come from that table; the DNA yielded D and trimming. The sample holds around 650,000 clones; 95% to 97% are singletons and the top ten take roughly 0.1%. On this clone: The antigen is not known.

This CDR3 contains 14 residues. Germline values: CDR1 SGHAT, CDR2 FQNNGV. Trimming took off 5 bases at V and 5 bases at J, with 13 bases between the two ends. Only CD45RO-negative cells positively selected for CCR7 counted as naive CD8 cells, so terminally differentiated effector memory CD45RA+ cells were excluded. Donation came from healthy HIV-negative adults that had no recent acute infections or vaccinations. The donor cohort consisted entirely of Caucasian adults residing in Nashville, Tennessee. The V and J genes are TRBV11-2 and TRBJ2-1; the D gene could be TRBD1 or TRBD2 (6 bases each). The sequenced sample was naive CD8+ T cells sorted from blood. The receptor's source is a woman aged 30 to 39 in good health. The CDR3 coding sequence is TGTGCCAGCAGCCTCGGGGGCCTTAACAATGAGCAGTTCTTC. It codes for CASSLGGLNNEQFF.